The 2 T cell receptor beta chains given below trace back to one sample, sequenced in a study of blood T cell repertoires in COVID-19. Here immunoSEQ multiplex PCR was the method, and the copy in TCRdb shows in-frame clones only, minus some. The data show approximately 210,000 clones, approximately 80% seen once. Specimen: PBMCs or T cells enriched from blood (not recorded which). These receptors originate from a man aged 25-45 years with acute COVID-19.

As DNA, the CDR3 is TGTGCCAGCAGTGGATGGGACACCAACTATGGCTACACCTTC. As protein: CASSGWDTNYGYTF. The chain is built from TRBV2 and TRBJ1-2; a weak D match, TRBD1 (6 bases). V lost 4 bases and J lost 2, with 11 bases in between. The V gene's germline CDR1 is SNHLY and CDR2 FYNNEI. The CDR3 is 14 amino acids.

This rearrangement joins TRBV7-6 to TRBJ1-4; D is ambiguous. The CDR3 is 15 amino acids. Germline-derived CDR1 and CDR2 are SGHVS and FNYEAQ. Trimming cost V 4 bases and J 6 bases, with 15 bases left between them. The CDR3 region has the DNA TGTGCCAGCAGCTCTCTGGAGGAGGAGGATGAAAAACTGTTTTTT. Protein: CASSSLEEEDEKLFF.